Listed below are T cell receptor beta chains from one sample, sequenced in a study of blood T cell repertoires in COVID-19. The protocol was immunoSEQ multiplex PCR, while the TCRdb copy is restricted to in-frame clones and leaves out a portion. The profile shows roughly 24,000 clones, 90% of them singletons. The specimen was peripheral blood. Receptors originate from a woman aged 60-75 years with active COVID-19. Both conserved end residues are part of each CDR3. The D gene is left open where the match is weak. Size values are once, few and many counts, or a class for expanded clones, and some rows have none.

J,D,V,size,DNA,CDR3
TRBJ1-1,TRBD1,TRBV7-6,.,TGTGCCAGCAGCTTAGAAGAGACAGGGTATGAAGCTTTCTTT,CASSLEETGYEAFF
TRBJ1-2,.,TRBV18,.,TGTGCCAGCTCCCCCCAGGAAGGCTACACCTTC,CASSPQEGYTF
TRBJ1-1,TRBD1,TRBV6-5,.,TGTGCCAGCAGTCAGGGACAGACGAACACTGAAGCTTTCTTT,CASSQGQTNTEAFF
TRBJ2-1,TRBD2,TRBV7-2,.,TGTGCCAGCAGCCTCCCGGGGAGGACTAGCGGGAGCTACAATGAGCAGTTCTTC,CASSLPGRTSGSYNEQFF
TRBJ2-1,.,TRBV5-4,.,TGTGCCAGCAGCTTCGATCACGGGGAGCAGTTCTTC,CASSFDHGEQFF
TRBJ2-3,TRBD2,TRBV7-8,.,TGTGCCAGCAGCTTAGTACGGGGGGGACTAGCGGGAGAATGGGATACGCAGTATTTT,CASSLVRGGLAGEWDTQYF
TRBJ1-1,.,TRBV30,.,TGTGCCTGGAGAGAACCCAACCGGGACATAACGAAAGCTTTCTTT,CAWREPNRDITKAFF
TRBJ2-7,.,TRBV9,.,TGTGCCAGCAGCGCCACCTCAGAACCCTACGAGCAGTACTTC,CASSATSEPYEQYF
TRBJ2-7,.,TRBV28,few,TGTGCCAGCAGTTCAGGGACATGGAGCGACGAGCAGTACTTC,CASSSGTWSDEQYF
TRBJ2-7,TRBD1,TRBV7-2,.,TGTGCCAGCAGCTTATACAGGGGCGGCACCTACGAGCAGTACTTC,CASSLYRGGTYEQYF
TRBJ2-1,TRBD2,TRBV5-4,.,TGTGCCAGCAGCCAGACTAGCGGGAGGAATGAGCAGTTCTTC,CASSQTSGRNEQFF
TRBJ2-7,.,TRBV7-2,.,TGTGCCAGCAGAATACCGTCGGCGGCCGAGCAGTACTTC,CASRIPSAAEQYF
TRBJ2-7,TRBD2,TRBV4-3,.,TGCGCCAGCAGCCCCACGGATACCGGGAGGGCCCCCTACGAGCAGTACTTC,CASSPTDTGRAPYEQYF
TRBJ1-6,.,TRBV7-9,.,TGTGCCAGCAGCTTAGCGTCAGTAAGGGGCAATTCACCCCTCCACTTT,CASSLASVRGNSPLHF
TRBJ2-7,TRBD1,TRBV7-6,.,TGTGCCAGCAGCATTGGTTGGGGACAGGGGGCCTACGAGCAGTACTTC,CASSIGWGQGAYEQYF
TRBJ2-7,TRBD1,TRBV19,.,TGTGCCAGTAGTGTGGGACAGGGGAGGTACGAGCAGTACTTC,CASSVGQGRYEQYF
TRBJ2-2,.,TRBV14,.,TGTGCCAGCAGCCGACTAGACCCGAACACCGGGGAGCTGTTTTTT,CASSRLDPNTGELFF
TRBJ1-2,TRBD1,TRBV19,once,TGTGCCAGTACCGGGGACAGGGTTGGCTATGGCTACACCTTC,CASTGDRVGYGYTF
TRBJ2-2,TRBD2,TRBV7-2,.,TGTGCCAGCAGCCGGACTAGCGGGAGAGTGGGCACCGGGGAGCTGTTTTTT,CASSRTSGRVGTGELFF
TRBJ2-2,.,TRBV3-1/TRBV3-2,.,TGTGCCAGCAGTCACCACGGGGGTACCGGGGAGCTGTTTTTT,CASSHHGGTGELFF
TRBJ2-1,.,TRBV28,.,TGTGCCAGCAGTTTCACGAGGGCCGGCAATGAGCAGTTCTTC,CASSFTRAGNEQFF
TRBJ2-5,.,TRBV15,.,TGTGCCACCAGCCCCAGCGGGCGAGGGGAGACCCAGTACTTC,CATSPSGRGETQYF
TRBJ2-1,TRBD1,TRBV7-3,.,TGTGCCAGCAGCCCCGGACAGGGGATGGGTTGGTTCTTC,CASSPGQGMGWFF
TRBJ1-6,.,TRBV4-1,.,TGCGCCAGCAGCCAAGAAAGGAGGGGTGGAAATTCACCCCTCCACTTT,CASSQERRGGNSPLHF
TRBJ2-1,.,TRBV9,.,TGTGCCAGCAGCGCACAGGGTTTGTCCTACAATGAGCAGTTCTTC,CASSAQGLSYNEQFF
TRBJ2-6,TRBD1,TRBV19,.,TGTGCCAGTAGTATAGTAGGACAGGGGGCGCCCGGGGCCAACGTCCTGACTTTC,CASSIVGQGAPGANVLTF
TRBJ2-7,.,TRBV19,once,TGTGCCAGTAGCTCAGGGGCCGACTACGAGCAGTACTTC,CASSSGADYEQYF
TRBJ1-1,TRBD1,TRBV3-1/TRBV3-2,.,TGTGCCAGCAGCCAAACTGATATTGGACAGGGGACCCCGAACACTGAAGCTTTCTTT,CASSQTDIGQGTPNTEAFF
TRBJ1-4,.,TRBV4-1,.,TGCGCCAGCAGCCGAAGGTCGGGTGAAAAACTGTTTTTT,CASSRRSGEKLFF
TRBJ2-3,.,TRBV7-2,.,TGTGCCAGCAGCTTAGGAGGAGGGAGGGGGAGGGGCACAGATACGCAGTATTTT,CASSLGGGRGRGTDTQYF
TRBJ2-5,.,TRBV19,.,TGTGCCAGTAGTATCGGGTCGGTACAAGAGACCCAGTACTTC,CASSIGSVQETQYF
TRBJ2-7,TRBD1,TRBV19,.,TGTGCCAGTAGTAGGAGGGACAGGTACGAGCAGTACTTC,CASSRRDRYEQYF
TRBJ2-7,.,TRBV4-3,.,TGCGCCAGCAGCGAAGGACATGGCTCCTACGAGCAGTACTTC,CASSEGHGSYEQYF
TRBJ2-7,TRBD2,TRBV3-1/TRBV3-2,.,TGTGCCAGCAGCCCCTACCGGACTAGCAGACGCTACGAGCAGTACTTC,CASSPYRTSRRYEQYF
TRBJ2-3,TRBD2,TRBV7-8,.,TGTGCCAGCAGCTTAGTCCCCCAGCGGGATCCCCCACCGGATACGCAGTATTTT,CASSLVPQRDPPPDTQYF
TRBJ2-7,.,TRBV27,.,TGTGCCAGCAGTTTATCGAGGCAGCTCGAGCAGTACTTC,CASSLSRQLEQYF
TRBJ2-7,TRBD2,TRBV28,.,TGTGCCAGCAGTTTCATAGGCCATCGCGGGCTAGCGGGAGACGAGCAGTACTTC,CASSFIGHRGLAGDEQYF
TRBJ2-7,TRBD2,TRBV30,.,TGTGCCTGCACTAGCGGGAGGGCCAGCTACGAGCAGTACTTC,CACTSGRASYEQYF
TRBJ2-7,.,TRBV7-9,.,TGTGCCAGCAGCTTAGGGAGACTTGAGCAGTACTTC,CASSLGRLEQYF
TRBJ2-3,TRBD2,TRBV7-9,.,TGTGCCAGCAGCTTAGGGCGACTAGCGGGAGCACCCACCAGGGATACGCAGTATTTT,CASSLGRLAGAPTRDTQYF
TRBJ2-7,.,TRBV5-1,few,TGCGCCAGCAGCTTGGAGGGGGTTAGCTCCTACGAGCAGTACTTC,CASSLEGVSSYEQYF
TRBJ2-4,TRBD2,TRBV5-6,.,TGTGCCAGCAGCGGACGGACTAGCGGGAGGGCAGCCAACATTCAGTACTTC,CASSGRTSGRAANIQYF
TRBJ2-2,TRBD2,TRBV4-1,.,TGCGCCAGCAGCCAATTCACTCGGGGGGGCCGGGAGCTGTTTTTT,CASSQFTRGGRELFF
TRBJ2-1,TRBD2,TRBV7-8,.,TGTGCCAGCAGCTATAGCGGGAGCTCCTACAATGAGCAGTTCTTC,CASSYSGSSYNEQFF
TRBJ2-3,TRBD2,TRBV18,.,TGTGCCAGCTCACGCCGAGGGATAACTAGCGGGTTAGATACGCAGTATTTT,CASSRRGITSGLDTQYF
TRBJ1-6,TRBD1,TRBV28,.,TGTGCCAGCAACCCGGACAGGATAAACCCTTATAATTCACCCCTCCACTTT,CASNPDRINPYNSPLHF
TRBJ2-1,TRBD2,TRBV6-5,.,TGTGCCAGCAGTCGTTTAGCGGGAGAAGAGGATGAGCAGTTCTTC,CASSRLAGEEDEQFF
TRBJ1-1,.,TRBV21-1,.,TGTGCCAGCAGCATACAGGGGAAGAACACTGAAGCTTTCTTT,CASSIQGKNTEAFF
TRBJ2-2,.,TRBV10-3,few,TGTGCCATCAGTGAGGCAGGGACTGGGACCGGGGAGCTGTTTTTT,CAISEAGTGTGELFF
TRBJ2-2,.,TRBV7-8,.,TGTGCCAGCAGCTTAAGCGGTGTCCGGGGGGAGCTGTTTTTT,CASSLSGVRGELFF
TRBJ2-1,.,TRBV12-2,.,TGTGCAAGTCGTAACGGCCGGGACAGCCCTTACAATGAGCAGTTCTTC,CASRNGRDSPYNEQFF
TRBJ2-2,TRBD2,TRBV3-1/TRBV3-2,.,TGTGCCAGCAGCCCCCGGACTAGCGGGAGTCCCACCGGGGAGCTGTTTTTT,CASSPRTSGSPTGELFF
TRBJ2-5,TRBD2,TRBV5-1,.,TGCGCCAGCAGCTACACTAGCGGGTCAGAGACCCAGTACTTC,CASSYTSGSETQYF
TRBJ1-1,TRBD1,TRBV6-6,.,TGTGCCAGCAGAAGACAGGGTGGGAAGAACACTGAAGCTTTCTTT,CASRRQGGKNTEAFF